This TCR beta chain was profiled in a study of shared clonotypes between healthy human individuals. Data came from immunoSEQ multiplex PCR; TCRdb stores just in-frame clones and leaves some out. The profile shows 2 million to 3 million clones, 80% to 95% of them singletons. Findings and caveats of the study: Among donors, the sharing of clonotypes was expected to be influenced by sequencing depth. Sharing across four donors was highest in naive CD4 (around 5%) and lowest in memory CD8 (around 0.4%).

Trimming removed 4 bases at V and 5 bases at J, with 12 bases between. From germline, CDR1 is SNHLY and CDR2 FYNNEI. The CDR3 is 14 amino acids. Worth noting for this clone: Its antigen is unknown.

The receptor's source is a man younger than 35 in good health. Some clones in this sample may be carry-over from other donors' samples. This chain uses TRBV2 with TRBJ2-1; a possible D gene is TRBD2 (5 bases). The sample comprised naive CD4+ T cells from PBMCs. Subset of the sample: CD45RA+ positively selected. The CDR3 region is CASSVRSVDNEQFF. The CDR3 DNA follows: TGTGCCAGCAGTGTTCGTAGCGTAGACAATGAGCAGTTCTTC.